The subject of this entry is one T cell receptor beta chain. This specimen comes from a study of T cells in Graves' hyperthyroidism and ophthalmopathy. Trimming shortened V by 7 bases and J by 6 bases, and 7 bases separated the two germline ends. The CDR3 has 11 amino acids. From RNA transcripts, TCR beta CDR3 regions were amplified. HTBI primers drove first-round RT-PCR of the TCR CDR3. TCRdb re-called the multiplex PCR reads with MiXCR, one entry per CDR3 protein. Of around 600,000 distinct CDR3 sequences in the sample, approximately 14% were seen once. The sequencing sample was made of blood. The sequence came from a woman in her forties or fifties with Graves' ophthalmopathy. The rearrangement uses TRBV12-3 or TRBV12-4 and TRBJ2-1, with unresolved D. CDR3 loop: CASTLINEQFF. CDR3 DNA sequence: TGTGCCAGCACTCTTATCAATGAGCAGTTCTTC.